The subject of this entry is one T cell receptor (beta chain). Its antigen is not identified. This sample was taken from a study of OX40 agonist ivuxolimab in advanced cancers. Here immunoSEQ multiplex PCR was the method, and the copy in TCRdb shows in-frame clones only, minus some. The sample lists about 55,000 clones, over 60% occurring once. Study-level points and caveats: The antigens recognized by the expanded peripheral T cells, that is their antigen specificity, were not determined.

Cycle 7 day 1, cycle 4 day 1, and baseline were the timepoints at which blood was sampled. Here the sequenced sample was CD4+ or CD8+ T cells sorted from blood, taken in a trial of the OX40 agonist ivuxolimab. This sequence was found in an adult with an advanced solid tumor such as melanoma, head and neck, liver or kidney cancer.

The CDR3 sequence: CASSPWQGDYNEQFF. The CDR3 region has the DNA TGTGCCAGCAGCCCTTGGCAGGGTGACTACAATGAGCAGTTCTTC. The V gene is TRBV7-3, the J gene TRBJ2-1; a weak D match, TRBD1 (5 bases). Germline assignment: CDR1 SGHTA and CDR2 FQGTGA. CDR3 length equals 15 residues. The V and J ends lost 5 bases and 3 bases respectively, with 14 bases between them.